This TCR beta chain was identified during a study of T cell responses to AZD1222 COVID-19 vaccine. Study-wide results and caveats: Only five or six individuals given AZD1222 were seropositive at baseline.

The method was immunoSEQ multiplex PCR; TCRdb's version includes in-frame clones alone and lacks a portion of them. The sample gives roughly 150,000 clones, roughly nine tenths of which show up once; 1.1% to 1.5% is in the top ten. In the case of this clone: What it recognizes is unknown.

The germline CDR1 and CDR2 sequences are SGHNT and YYREEE (reference sequence). The ends lost 5 bases at V and 2 bases at J; junction bases unmatched: 4. CDR3 length: 15 amino acids. The chain links TRBV5-4 to TRBJ2-1; 10 positions agree with TRBD1. This receptor was identified in an adult in good health. The source material was peripheral blood, sampled on day 0 of AZD1222 vaccination. Written as DNA, the CDR3 is TGTGCCAGCAGACCGGACAGGGGGACCTACAATGAGCAGTTCTTC. It encodes CASRPDRGTYNEQFF.